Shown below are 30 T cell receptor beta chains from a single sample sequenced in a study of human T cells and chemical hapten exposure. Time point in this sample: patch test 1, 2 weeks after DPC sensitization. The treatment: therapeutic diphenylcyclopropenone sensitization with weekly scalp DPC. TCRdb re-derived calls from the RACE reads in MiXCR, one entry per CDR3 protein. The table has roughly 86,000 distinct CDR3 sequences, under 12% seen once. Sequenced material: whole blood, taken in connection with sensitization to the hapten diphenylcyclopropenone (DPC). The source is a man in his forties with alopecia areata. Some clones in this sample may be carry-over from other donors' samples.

The CDR3 bases are TGCAGCTCTCGGCATATGGGGGAGACCCAGTACTTC. This encodes CSSRHMGETQYF. The V and J genes are TRBV29-1 and TRBJ2-5, with D unresolved. Trimming took off 8 bases at V and 5 bases at J, with 15 bases between the two ends. Germline CDR1 and CDR2: SQVTM and ANQGSEA. The CDR3 consists of 12 residues.

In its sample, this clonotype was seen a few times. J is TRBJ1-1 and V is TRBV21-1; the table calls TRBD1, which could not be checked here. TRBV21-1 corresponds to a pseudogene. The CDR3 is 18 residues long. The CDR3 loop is CASSPEFFVSSPNTEAFF. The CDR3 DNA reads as TGTGCCAGCAGTCCCGAATTTTTTGTATCCTCACCGAACACTGAAGCTTTCTTT.

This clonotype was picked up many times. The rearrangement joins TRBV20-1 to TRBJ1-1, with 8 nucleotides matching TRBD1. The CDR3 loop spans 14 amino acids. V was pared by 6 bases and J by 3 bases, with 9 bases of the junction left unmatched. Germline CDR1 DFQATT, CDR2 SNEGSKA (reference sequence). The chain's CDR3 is CSARTGRLDTEAFF. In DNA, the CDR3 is TGCAGTGCCAGGACAGGGCGGTTGGACACTGAAGCTTTCTTT.

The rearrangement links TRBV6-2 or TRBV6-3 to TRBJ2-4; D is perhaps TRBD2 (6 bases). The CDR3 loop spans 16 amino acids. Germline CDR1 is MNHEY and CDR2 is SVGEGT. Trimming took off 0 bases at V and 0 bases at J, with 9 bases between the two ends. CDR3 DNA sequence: TGTGCCAGCAGTTACTCTGGGGGGATAGCCAAAAACATTCAGTACTTC. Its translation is CASSYSGGIAKNIQYF.

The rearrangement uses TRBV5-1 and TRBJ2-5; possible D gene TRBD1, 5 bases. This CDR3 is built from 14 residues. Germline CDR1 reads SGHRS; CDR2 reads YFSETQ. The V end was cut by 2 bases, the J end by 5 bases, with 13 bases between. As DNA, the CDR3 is TGCGCCAGCAGCTTAGGGGTCCAGAGGGAGACCCAGTACTTC. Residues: CASSLGVQRETQYF.

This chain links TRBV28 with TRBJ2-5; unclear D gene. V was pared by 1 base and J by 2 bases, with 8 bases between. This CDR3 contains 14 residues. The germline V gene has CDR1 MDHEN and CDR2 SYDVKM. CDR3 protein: CASSLLLLQETQYF. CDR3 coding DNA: TGTGCCAGCAGTTTATTACTTCTGCAAGAGACCCAGTACTTC.

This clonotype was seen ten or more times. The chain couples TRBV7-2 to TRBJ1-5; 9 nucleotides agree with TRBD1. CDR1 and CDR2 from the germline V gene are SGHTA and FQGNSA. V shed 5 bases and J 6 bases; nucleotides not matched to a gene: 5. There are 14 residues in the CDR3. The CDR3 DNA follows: TGTGCCAGCAGCAACAGGGGGCTGGGTCAGCCCCAGCATTTT. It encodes CASSNRGLGQPQHF.

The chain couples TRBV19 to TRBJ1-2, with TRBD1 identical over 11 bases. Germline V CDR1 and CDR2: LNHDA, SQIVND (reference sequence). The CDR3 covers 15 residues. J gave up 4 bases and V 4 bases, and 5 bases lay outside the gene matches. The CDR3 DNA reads TGTGCCAGTAGTACACCGGGACAGGGGGTCTATGGCTACACCTTC. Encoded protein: CASSTPGQGVYGYTF.

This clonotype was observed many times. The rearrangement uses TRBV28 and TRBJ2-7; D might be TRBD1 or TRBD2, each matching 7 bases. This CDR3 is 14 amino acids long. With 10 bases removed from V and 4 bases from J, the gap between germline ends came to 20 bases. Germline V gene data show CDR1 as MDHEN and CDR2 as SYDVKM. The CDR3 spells CATRGAGGRYEQYF. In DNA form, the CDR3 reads TGTGCCACCCGGGGGGCAGGGGGTCGGTACGAGCAGTACTTC.

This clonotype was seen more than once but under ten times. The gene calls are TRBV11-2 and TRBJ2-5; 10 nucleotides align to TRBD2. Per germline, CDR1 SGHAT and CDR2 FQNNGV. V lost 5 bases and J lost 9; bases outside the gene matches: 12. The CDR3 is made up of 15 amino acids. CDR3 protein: CASSARTSGWGSQYF. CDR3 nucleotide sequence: TGTGCCAGCAGCGCCAGGACTAGCGGTTGGGGGTCCCAGTACTTC. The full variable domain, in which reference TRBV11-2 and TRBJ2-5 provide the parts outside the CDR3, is EAGVAQSPRYKIIEKRQSVAFWCNPISGHATLYWYQQILGQGPKLLIQFQNNGVVDDSQLPKDRFSAERLKGVDSTLKIQPAKLEDSAVYLCASSARTSGWGSQYFGPGTRLLVL.

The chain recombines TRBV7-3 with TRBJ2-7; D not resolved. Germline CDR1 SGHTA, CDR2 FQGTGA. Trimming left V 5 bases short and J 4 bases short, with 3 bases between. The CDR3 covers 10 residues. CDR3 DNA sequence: TGTGCCAGCAGCCCTTACGAGCAGTACGTC. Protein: CASSPYEQYV.

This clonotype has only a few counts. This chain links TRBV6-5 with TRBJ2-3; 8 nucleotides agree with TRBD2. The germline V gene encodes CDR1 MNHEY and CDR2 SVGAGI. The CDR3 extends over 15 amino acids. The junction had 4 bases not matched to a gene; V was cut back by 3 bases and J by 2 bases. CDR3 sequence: CASSYAGGDTDTQYF. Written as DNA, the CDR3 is TGTGCCAGCAGTTATGCGGGGGGAGACACAGATACGCAGTATTTT.

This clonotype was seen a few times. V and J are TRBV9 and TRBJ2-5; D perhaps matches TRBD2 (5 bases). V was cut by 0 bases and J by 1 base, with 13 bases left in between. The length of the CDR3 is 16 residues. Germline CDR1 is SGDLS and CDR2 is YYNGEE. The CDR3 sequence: CASSVAQSGFQETQYF. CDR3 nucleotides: TGTGCCAGCAGCGTAGCTCAATCGGGGTTCCAAGAGACCCAGTACTTC. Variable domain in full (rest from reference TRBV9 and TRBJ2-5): DSGVTQTPKHLITATGQRVTLRCSPRSGDLSVYWYQQSLDQGLQFLIQYYNGEERAKGNILERFSAQQFPDLHSELNLSSLELGDSALYFCASSVAQSGFQETQYFGPGTRLLVL.

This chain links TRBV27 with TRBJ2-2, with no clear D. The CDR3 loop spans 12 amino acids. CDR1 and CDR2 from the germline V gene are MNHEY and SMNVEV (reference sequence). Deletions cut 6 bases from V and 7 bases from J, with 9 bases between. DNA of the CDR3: TGTGCCAGCAGCCTATACCACGGGGAGCTGTTTTTT. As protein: CASSLYHGELFF.

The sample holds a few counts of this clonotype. CDR3 DNA: TGTGCCAGCAGAGGAGCGGGAGCAAGGGTAGGAGAGACCCAGTACTTC. The encoded protein is CASRGAGARVGETQYF. V and J are TRBV7-2 and TRBJ2-5, with 8 bases matching TRBD2. The germline V gene has CDR1 SGHTA and CDR2 FQGNSA. This CDR3 has 16 amino acids. The J segment lost 4 bases and the V segment lost 6 bases, leaving 13 bases of the junction unmatched.

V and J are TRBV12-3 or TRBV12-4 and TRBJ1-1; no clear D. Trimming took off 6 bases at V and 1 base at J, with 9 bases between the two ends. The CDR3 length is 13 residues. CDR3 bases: TGTGCCAGCAGACAGACGGGGAACACTGAAGCTTTCTTT. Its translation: CASRQTGNTEAFF.

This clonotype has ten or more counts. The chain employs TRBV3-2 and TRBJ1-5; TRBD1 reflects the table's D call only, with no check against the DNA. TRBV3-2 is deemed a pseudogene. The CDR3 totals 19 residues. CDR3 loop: CASSQDRDRANRSNQPQHF. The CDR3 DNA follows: TGTGCCAGCAGCCAAGATCGGGACAGGGCGAATCGTAGCAATCAGCCCCAGCATTTT.

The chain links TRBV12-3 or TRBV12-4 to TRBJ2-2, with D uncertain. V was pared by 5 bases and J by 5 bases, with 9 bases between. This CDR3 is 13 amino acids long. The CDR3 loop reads CASSQSTTGELFF. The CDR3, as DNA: TGTGCCAGCAGTCAATCGACTACCGGGGAGCTGTTTTTT.

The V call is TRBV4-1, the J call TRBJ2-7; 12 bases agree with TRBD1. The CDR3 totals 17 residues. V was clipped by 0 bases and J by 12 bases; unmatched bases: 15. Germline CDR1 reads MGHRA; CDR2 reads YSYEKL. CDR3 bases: TGCGCCAGCAGCCAAGACATAGTGGGGACAGGGGGCTTCAAACTGTACGTC. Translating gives CASSQDIVGTGGFKLYV.

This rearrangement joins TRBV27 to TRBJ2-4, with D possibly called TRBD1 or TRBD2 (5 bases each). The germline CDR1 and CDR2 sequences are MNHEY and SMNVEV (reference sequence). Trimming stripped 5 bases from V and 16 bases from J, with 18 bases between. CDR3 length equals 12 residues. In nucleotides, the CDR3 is TGTGCCAGCAGTGGATACCGGGACCCTCCTTACTTC. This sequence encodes CASSGYRDPPYF.

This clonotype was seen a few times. Here the CDR3 DNA reads TGTGCCAGCAGCCAGCCCAGCGGCGGGCTAAGCACAGATACGCAGTATTTT. Its protein product is CASSQPSGGLSTDTQYF. The gene calls are TRBV14 and TRBJ2-3; tentatively, D is TRBD2 (5 bases). Trimming removed 3 bases at V and 0 bases at J, with 16 bases between. The V gene's germline CDR1 is SGHDN and CDR2 FVKESK. The length of the CDR3 is 17 residues.

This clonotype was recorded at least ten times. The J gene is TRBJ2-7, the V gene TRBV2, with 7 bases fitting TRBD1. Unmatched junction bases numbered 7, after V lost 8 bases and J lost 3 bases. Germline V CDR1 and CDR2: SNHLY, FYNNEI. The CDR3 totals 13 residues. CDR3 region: CASSLDRYYEQYF. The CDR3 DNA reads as TGTGCCAGCTCCTTGGACAGGTACTACGAGCAGTACTTC.

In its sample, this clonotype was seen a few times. CDR3 nucleotide sequence: TGTGCCAGCAGTTCCGGACTAGCGGGAAATACCGGGGAGCTGTTTTTT. Amino acid sequence: CASSSGLAGNTGELFF. V usage is TRBV6-5 and J usage is TRBJ2-2; TRBD2 aligns across 12 bases. Looked up from germline, CDR1 is MNHEY and CDR2 is SVGAGI. This CDR3 is built from 16 residues. The V gene end was trimmed by 4 bases and the J gene end by 5 bases; junction bases not matched to a gene: 5.

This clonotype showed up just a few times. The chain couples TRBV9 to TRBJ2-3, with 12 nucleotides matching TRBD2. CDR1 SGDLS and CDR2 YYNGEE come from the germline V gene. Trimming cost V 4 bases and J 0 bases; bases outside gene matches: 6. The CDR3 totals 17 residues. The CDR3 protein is CASSIGTSGLSTDTQYF. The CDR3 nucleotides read TGTGCCAGCAGCATCGGGACTAGCGGGCTTAGCACAGATACGCAGTATTTT.

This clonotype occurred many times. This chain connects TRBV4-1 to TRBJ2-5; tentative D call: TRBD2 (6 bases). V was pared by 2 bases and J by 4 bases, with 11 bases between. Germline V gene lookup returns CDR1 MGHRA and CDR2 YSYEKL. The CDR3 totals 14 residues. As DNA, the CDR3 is TGCGCCAGCAGCCAACCTTTCGGGGGAGAGACCCAGTACTTC. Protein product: CASSQPFGGETQYF.

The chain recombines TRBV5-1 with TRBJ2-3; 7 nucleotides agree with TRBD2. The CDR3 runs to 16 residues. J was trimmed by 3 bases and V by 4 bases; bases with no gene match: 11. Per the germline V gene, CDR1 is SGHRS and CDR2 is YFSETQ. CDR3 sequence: CASSPPTSLRTDTQYF. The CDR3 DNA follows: TGCGCCAGCAGCCCTCCGACTAGCCTGAGGACAGATACGCAGTATTTT.

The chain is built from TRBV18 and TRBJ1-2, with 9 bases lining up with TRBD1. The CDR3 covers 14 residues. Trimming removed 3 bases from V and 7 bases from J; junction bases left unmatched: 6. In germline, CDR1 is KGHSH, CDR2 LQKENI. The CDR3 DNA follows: TGTGCCAGCTCACCGGGACAGGGTGGTGCTGGCTACACCTTC. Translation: CASSPGQGGAGYTF.

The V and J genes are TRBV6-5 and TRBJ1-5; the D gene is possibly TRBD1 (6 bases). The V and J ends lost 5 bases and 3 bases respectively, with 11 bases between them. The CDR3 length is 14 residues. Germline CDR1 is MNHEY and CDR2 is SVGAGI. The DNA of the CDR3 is TGTGCCAGCAGTACAGGGTGGGTCAATCAGCCCCAGCATTTT. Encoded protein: CASSTGWVNQPQHF.

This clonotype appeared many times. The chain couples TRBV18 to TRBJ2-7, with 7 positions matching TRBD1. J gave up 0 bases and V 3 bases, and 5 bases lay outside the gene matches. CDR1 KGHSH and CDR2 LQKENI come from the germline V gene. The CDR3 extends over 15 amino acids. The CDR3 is CASSPGQASSYEQYV. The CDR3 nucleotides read TGTGCCAGCTCACCCGGACAGGCTAGCTCCTACGAGCAGTACGTC.

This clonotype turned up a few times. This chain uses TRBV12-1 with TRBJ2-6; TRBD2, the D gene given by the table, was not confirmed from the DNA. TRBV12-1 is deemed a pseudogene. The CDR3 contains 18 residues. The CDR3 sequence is CASSFLKAGVDGANVLTF. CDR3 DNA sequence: TGTGCCAGCAGCTTCTTAAAAGCGGGAGTGGATGGGGCCAACGTCCTGACTTTC.